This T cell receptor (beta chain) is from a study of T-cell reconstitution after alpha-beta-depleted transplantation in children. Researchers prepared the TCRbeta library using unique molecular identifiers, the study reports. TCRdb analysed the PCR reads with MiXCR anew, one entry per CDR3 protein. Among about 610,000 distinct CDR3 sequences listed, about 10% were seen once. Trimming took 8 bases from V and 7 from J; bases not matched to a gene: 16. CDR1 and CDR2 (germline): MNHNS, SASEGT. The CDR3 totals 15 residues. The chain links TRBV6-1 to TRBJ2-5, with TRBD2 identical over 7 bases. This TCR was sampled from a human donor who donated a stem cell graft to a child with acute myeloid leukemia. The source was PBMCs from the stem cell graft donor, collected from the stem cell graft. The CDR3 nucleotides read TGTGCCAGCTACCTCAAGGCTAGCGGCCGGGGGACCCAGTACTTC. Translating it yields CASYLKASGRGTQYF.